These 10 T cell receptor beta chains originate from one sample sequenced in a study of T cells in Graves' hyperthyroidism and ophthalmopathy. Amplification yielded TCR beta CDR3 regions, with RNA transcripts as the source. When the TCR CDR3 underwent first-round RT-PCR, the HTBI primer set was used. TCRdb redid the calling of the multiplex PCR reads with MiXCR, one entry per CDR3 protein. The sample has approximately 590,000 distinct CDR3 sequences, around 16% seen once. Sequenced: blood. These receptors were obtained from a woman aged 25 to 39 with Graves' hyperthyroidism.

Points on this clonotype: One base away lies a much larger clone, so this may be a sequencing read error. V and J are TRBV3-1 and TRBJ2-5; the match to TRBD2 covers 11 bases. CDR1 and CDR2 (germline): LGHDT, YNNKEL (reference sequence). The CDR3 is 15 residues long. The CDR3 bases are TGTGCCAGCAGCCGACTAGCGGGGCACCAAGAGACCCAGCACTTC. Translated: CASSRLAGHQETQHF.

V and J are TRBV20-1 and TRBJ2-2, with D hard to call. The CDR3 has 13 amino acids. The germline V gene encodes CDR1 DFQATT and CDR2 SNEGSKA (reference sequence). Trimming took 6 bases from V and 2 from J, leaving 10 bases between them. The chain's CDR3 is CSARPRNTGELFF. The CDR3 DNA reads TGCAGTGCGCGCCCCAGAAACACCGGGGAGCTGTTTTTT.

As regards this clonotype: One junction end disagrees with the germline gene, perhaps due to a read error. V usage is TRBV28 and J usage is TRBJ2-7; the D is unclear. In germline, CDR1 is MDHEN, CDR2 SYDVKM. The CDR3 runs to 10 residues. CDR3 nucleotides: TGTGCCAGCAGCAGATACGGGCAGTACTTC. Protein sequence: CASSRYGQYF.

At least ten counts were recorded for this clonotype. The chain carries TRBV11-2 and TRBJ1-1; possibly TRBD1 for D (6 bases). The CDR3 has 16 residues. V gave up 5 bases and J gave up 0 bases, with 16 bases separating them. CDR1 SGHAT and CDR2 FQNNGV come from the germline V gene. CDR3 region: CASSPDSVYMNTEAFF. In DNA, the CDR3 is TGTGCCAGCAGCCCGGACAGCGTTTACATGAACACTGAAGCTTTCTTT. Full variable domain (rest looked up from reference TRBV11-2 and TRBJ1-1): EAGVAQSPRYKIIEKRQSVAFWCNPISGHATLYWYQQILGQGPKLLIQFQNNGVVDDSQLPKDRFSAERLKGVDSTLKIQPAKLEDSAVYLCASSPDSVYMNTEAFFGQGTRLTVV.

In the case of this clonotype: A much more abundant neighbour one base away suggests this may be a read error. This chain uses TRBV11-2 with TRBJ2-7; D may correspond to TRBD1 or TRBD2 (5 bases each). Germline CDR1 and CDR2: SGHAT and FQNNGV. The CDR3 totals 15 residues. V was clipped by 5 bases and J by 0 bases, with 14 bases between them. Here the CDR3 DNA reads TGTGCCAGCAGCCCGCAGTGGGGGAACTCCTACGAGCAGTACTTC. It specifies CASSPQWGNSYEQYF.

This clonotype was seen repeatedly, ten times or more. The genes are TRBV18 and TRBJ1-6; 9 bases are shared with TRBD1. CDR1 is KGHSH and CDR2 is LQKENI in the germline V gene. The ends lost 4 bases at V and 6 bases at J; junction bases unmatched: 7. This CDR3 is built from 16 residues. In nucleotides, the CDR3 is TGTGCCAGCTCACTCGCCGGGACAGGGACTAATTCACCCCTCCACTTT. Protein sequence: CASSLAGTGTNSPLHF. The whole variable domain, remainder taken from reference TRBV18 and TRBJ1-6, is NAGVMQNPRHLVRRRGQEARLRCSPMKGHSHVYWYRQLPEEGLKFMVYLQKENIIDESGMPKERFSAEFPKEGPSILRIQQVVRGDSAAYFCASSLAGTGTNSPLHFGNGTRLTVT.

This clonotype was seen many times. The chain links TRBV3-1 to TRBJ2-3; 7 positions match TRBD2. Germline CDR1 and CDR2: LGHDT and YNNKEL (reference sequence). With V trimmed by 1 base and J by 0 bases, 10 bases remained unmatched. This CDR3 spans 18 amino acids. In nucleotides, the CDR3 is TGTGCCAGCAGCCAAGCGTTAGCGGGTGTGGCTAGCACAGATACGCAGTATTTT. Protein: CASSQALAGVASTDTQYF.

This clonotype was seen many times. The CDR3 reads CASSFSGLAGASADTQYF. As DNA, the CDR3 is TGTGCCAGCAGTTTCTCGGGACTAGCGGGAGCGAGTGCAGATACGCAGTATTTT. V is TRBV27 and J is TRBJ2-3; TRBD2 matches at 14 bases. Germline CDR1 MNHEY, CDR2 SMNVEV (reference sequence). The CDR3 spans 18 residues. Trimming cost V 3 bases and J 4 bases; bases outside gene matches: 9.

This clonotype was seen repeatedly, ten times or more. The J gene is TRBJ2-1, the V gene TRBV6-1, with TRBD2 matching over 15 bases. J lost 8 bases, V lost 3 bases, and 5 bases had no gene match. Germline V lookup: CDR1 MNHNS, CDR2 SASEGT. The CDR3 is 16 residues long. The CDR3 is CASSDLGLAGGYEQFF. The CDR3 DNA follows: TGTGCCAGCAGTGATTTGGGACTAGCGGGAGGCTATGAGCAGTTCTTC.

Ten or more counts support this clonotype. The rearrangement joins TRBV5-4 to TRBJ2-3; perhaps TRBD1 as D (5 bases). The CDR3 is 14 amino acids. Trimming pared 2 bases from V and 4 bases from J, leaving 11 bases between. In germline, CDR1 is SGHNT, CDR2 YYREEE (reference sequence). The CDR3 DNA reads as TGTGCCAGCAGCTTTGGGTTACAGGCAGATACGCAGTATTTT. Its protein product is CASSFGLQADTQYF.